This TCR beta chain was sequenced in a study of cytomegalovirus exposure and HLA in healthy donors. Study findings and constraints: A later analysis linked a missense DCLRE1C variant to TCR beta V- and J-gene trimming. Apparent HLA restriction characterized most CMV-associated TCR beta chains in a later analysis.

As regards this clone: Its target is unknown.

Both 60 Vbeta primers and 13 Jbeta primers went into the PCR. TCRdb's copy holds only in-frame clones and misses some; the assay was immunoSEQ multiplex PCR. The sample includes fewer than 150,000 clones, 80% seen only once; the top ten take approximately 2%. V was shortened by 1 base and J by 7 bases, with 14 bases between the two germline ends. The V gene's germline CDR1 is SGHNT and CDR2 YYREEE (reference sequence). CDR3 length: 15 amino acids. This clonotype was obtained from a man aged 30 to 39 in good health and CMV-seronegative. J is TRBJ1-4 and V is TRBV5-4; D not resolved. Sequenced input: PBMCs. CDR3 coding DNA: TGTGCCAGCAGCTTGTCGTCCCGGGAGGGTGAAAAACTGTTTTTT. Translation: CASSLSSREGEKLFF.